Below, 7 T cell receptor beta chains from the same sample are listed, as sequenced in a study of blood T cell repertoires in COVID-19. Using immunoSEQ multiplex PCR, the repertoire was profiled, and TCRdb retains in-frame clones only, with some absent. The sample has 110,000 or so clones; roughly 82% are singletons. The sequencing input was peripheral blood. The origin of the receptors is a woman in her 40s with acute or convalescent COVID-19.

This chain connects TRBV6-5 to TRBJ2-3, with 11 nucleotides matching TRBD1. With 11 bases clipped from V and 0 bases from J, the junction kept 4 bases outside the gene matches. Germline V gene lookup returns CDR1 MNHEY and CDR2 SVGAGI. The CDR3 has 14 residues. CDR3 residues: CAGTGGRSTDTQYF. The CDR3 DNA reads as TGTGCCGGGACAGGGGGGAGAAGCACAGATACGCAGTATTTT.

This rearrangement joins TRBV7-9 to TRBJ1-2; 10 bases align to TRBD1. Germline V gene data show CDR1 as SEHNR and CDR2 as FQNEAQ (reference sequence). The CDR3 sequence is 15 residues long. After removal of 5 bases from V and 1 base from J, the junction contained 4 bases not matched to a gene. CDR3 DNA: TGTGCCAGCAGCCCGGGACAGGGGATTAACTATGGCTACACCTTC. Amino acid sequence: CASSPGQGINYGYTF.

The CDR3: CAISENDNNEKLFF. For the CDR3, the DNA is TGTGCCATCAGTGAGAATGACAATAATGAAAAACTGTTTTTT. This chain connects TRBV10-3 to TRBJ1-4; D gene unclear. Germline CDR1 and CDR2: ENHRY and SYGVKD. This CDR3 is built from 14 residues. The ends were cut back, 2 bases at V and 4 bases at J, with 8 bases in the middle.

The gene calls are TRBV7-2 and TRBJ2-1; TRBD1 matches at 9 bases. The CDR3 is made up of 15 amino acids. The germline V gene encodes CDR1 SGHTA and CDR2 FQGNSA. J lost 2 bases, V lost 5 bases, and 4 bases had no gene match. The CDR3: CASSIRQGAYNEQFF. CDR3 nucleotides: TGTGCCAGCAGCATAAGACAGGGGGCCTACAATGAGCAGTTCTTC.

This rearrangement joins TRBV18 to TRBJ2-5, with TRBD1 as a possible D gene (7 bases). Germline V gene data show CDR1 as KGHSH and CDR2 as LQKENI. The CDR3 loop spans 14 amino acids. Trimming stripped 6 bases from V and 4 bases from J, with 15 bases between. The CDR3 DNA reads TGTGCCAGCTCGCAAAACAGGGGAGGAGAGACCCAGTACTTC. It encodes CASSQNRGGETQYF. Filled out from reference TRBV18 and TRBJ2-5, the complete variable domain reads NAGVMQNPRHLVRRRGQEARLRCSPMKGHSHVYWYRQLPEEGLKFMVYLQKENIIDESGMPKERFSAEFPKEGPSILRIQQVVRGDSAAYFCASSQNRGGETQYFGPGTRLLVL.

This clone was seen a handful of times. The gene calls are TRBV30 and TRBJ1-5, with 7 bases that match TRBD1. From germline, CDR1 is GTSNPN and CDR2 SVGIG (reference sequence). V lost 5 bases and J lost 2; bases outside the gene matches: 0. CDR3 length: 12 residues. The CDR3 reads CAWDRGNQPQHF. CDR3 nucleotide sequence: TGTGCCTGGGACAGGGGCAATCAGCCCCAGCATTTT.

This chain links TRBV11-3 with TRBJ2-3; 11 nucleotides match TRBD2. The V gene's germline CDR1 is SGHNT and CDR2 YENEEA. The ends lost 5 bases at V and 12 bases at J; junction bases unmatched: 19. The CDR3 sequence is 17 residues long. CDR3 DNA: TGTGCCAGCAGCCCCATTAGCGGGGGGGCCAGAGTTGCCCCCCAGTATTTT. Translating gives CASSPISGGARVAPQYF.